The sample holds a few counts of the clone carrying this TCR beta chain. Its specificity is unknown. The data belong to a study of T cells in Graves' hyperthyroidism and ophthalmopathy. Whole-study context: It was at initial diagnosis, before any treatment, that peripheral blood was collected.

Researchers took RNA transcripts and amplified the TCR beta CDR3 regions from them. When the TCR CDR3 underwent first-round RT-PCR, the HTBI primer set was used. One entry per CDR3 protein, called by TCRdb with MiXCR from the multiplex PCR reads. Here the sample spans 350,000 to 450,000 distinct CDR3 sequences, about 18% being singletons. Trimming took off 1 base at V and 6 bases at J, with 12 bases between the two ends. From germline, CDR1 is LNHDA and CDR2 SQIVND (reference sequence). The CDR3 consists of 15 residues. Study results and limitations: Most thyroid clonotypes expanded above 0.001 appeared in blood too.

The sequence was obtained from a woman in her thirties with Graves' hyperthyroidism that later progressed to Graves' ophthalmopathy. The chain links TRBV19 to TRBJ2-2; no reliable D call. Sequenced: blood. CDR3: CASSIGDVLAGELFF. The CDR3 nucleotides read TGTGCCAGTAGTATAGGTGACGTTCTGGCCGGGGAGCTGTTTTTT.